This TCR beta chain came from a study of T cells in Graves' hyperthyroidism and ophthalmopathy. RNA transcripts served as the template for amplifying TCR beta CDR3 regions. With the HTBI primer set, the TCR CDR3 went through a first round of RT-PCR. TCRdb reprocessed the multiplex PCR reads with MiXCR, giving one entry per CDR3 protein. The sample holds a few hundred thousand distinct CDR3 sequences; less than 25% are singletons and the top ten take 26%. This clonotype was observed at least ten times. V was cut by 10 bases and J by 4 bases, with 19 bases left in between. There are 14 residues in the CDR3. In germline, CDR1 is MDHEN, CDR2 SYDVKM.

The sample was blood. The receptor was derived from a man between 18 and 35 years old with Graves' hyperthyroidism. J is TRBJ1-1 and V is TRBV28; maybe TRBD1 (6 bases). In DNA, the CDR3 is TGTGCCACCGATCGCGGCTCAGGGGCCACTGAAGCTTTCTTT. Translation: CATDRGSGATEAFF.